A single T cell receptor (beta chain) is shown here with its context. Its antigen remains unidentified. TCRdb's table, derived via immunoSEQ multiplex PCR, lists solely in-frame clones and lacks some. The sample has around 100,000 clones, about 88% seen once. The data stem from a study of graft-versus-host responses after intestinal transplantation. Study background: Tacrolimus and steroids were given for three to four years to all recipients after anti-thymocyte globulin induction. The study's findings and limits: Allograft graft-versus-host to host-versus-graft clonal ratios ran high in patients with graft-donor T cell macrochimerism. GvH clones turned up in recipient marrow; some had shown up first in ileum or blood.

Per germline, CDR1 SGHRS and CDR2 YFSETQ. The ends lost 4 bases at V and 6 bases at J; junction bases unmatched: 7. The CDR3 totals 15 residues. The receptor comes from a human donor who received an intestinal transplant. Specimen: unstimulated CD4+ T cells sorted from spleen or lymph node cells, collected before intestinal transplant. The genes are TRBV5-1 and TRBJ2-1, with 10 bases fitting TRBD2. CDR3 sequence: CASSSGTSVINEQFF. The DNA for the CDR3 is TGCGCCAGCAGCAGCGGGACTAGCGTTATCAATGAGCAGTTCTTC.